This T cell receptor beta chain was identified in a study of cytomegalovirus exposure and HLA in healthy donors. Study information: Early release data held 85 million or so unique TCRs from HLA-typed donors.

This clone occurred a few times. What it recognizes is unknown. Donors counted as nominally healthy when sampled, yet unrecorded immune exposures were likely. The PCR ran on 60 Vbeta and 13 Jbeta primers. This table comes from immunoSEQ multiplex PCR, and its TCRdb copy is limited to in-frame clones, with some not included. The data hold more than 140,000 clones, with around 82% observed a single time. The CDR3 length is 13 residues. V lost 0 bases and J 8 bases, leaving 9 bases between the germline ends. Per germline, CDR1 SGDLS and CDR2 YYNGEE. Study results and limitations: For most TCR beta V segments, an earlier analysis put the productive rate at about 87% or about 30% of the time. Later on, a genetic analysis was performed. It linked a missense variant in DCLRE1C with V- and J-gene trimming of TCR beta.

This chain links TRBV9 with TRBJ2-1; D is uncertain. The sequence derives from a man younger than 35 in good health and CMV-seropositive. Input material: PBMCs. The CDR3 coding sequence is TGTGCCAGCAGCGTAGAAGCTTTTGATGAGCAGTTCTTC. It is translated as CASSVEAFDEQFF.